The next 20 T cell receptor beta chains were all read from a single sample in a study of T cells in Graves' hyperthyroidism and ophthalmopathy. Amplified TCR beta CDR3 regions derived from RNA transcripts. Primed by the HTBI set, a first-round RT-PCR was run on the TCR CDR3. One entry per CDR3 protein, called by TCRdb with MiXCR from the multiplex PCR reads. Of about 400,000 distinct CDR3 sequences listed, over 12% are singletons. Sequencing was performed on blood. Every receptor here comes from a man aged 50 to 60 with Graves' ophthalmopathy.

The table lists this clonotype with many counts. This sequence joins TRBV7-9 and TRBJ1-1; D is undetermined. Per germline, CDR1 SEHNR and CDR2 FQNEAQ (reference sequence). CDR3 size: 16 residues. The V and J ends lost 5 bases and 0 bases respectively, with 16 bases between them. The CDR3 region has the DNA TGTGCCAGCAGCGAGACCGCAGGACGGATGAACACTGAAGCTTTCTTT. As protein: CASSETAGRMNTEAFF.

This clonotype appeared a few times. This chain connects TRBV11-2 to TRBJ1-3, with D hard to call. Germline CDR1 SGHAT, CDR2 FQNNGV. The ends were cut back, 6 bases at V and 0 bases at J, with 18 bases in the middle. The CDR3 is 17 amino acids. The CDR3 DNA is TGTGCCAGCAGACCCCCCGTGGAGACCTACTCTGGAAACACCATATATTTT. Translated: CASRPPVETYSGNTIYF.

Ten or more counts support this clonotype. This chain uses TRBV20-1 with TRBJ2-5; TRBD2 agrees at 11 bases. CDR3 length: 13 residues. CDR1 is DFQATT and CDR2 is SNEGSKA in the germline V gene (reference sequence). CDR3 protein: CRVRLAGQETQYF. Written as DNA, the CDR3 is TGCCGCGTCAGACTAGCGGGACAAGAGACCCAGTACTTC.

Regarding this clonotype: It is likely a read error, because the conserved phenylalanine at the end of the CDR3 is missing. The chain is built from TRBV9 and TRBJ2-5, with TRBD2 identical over 10 bases. Germline V gene data show CDR1 as SGDLS and CDR2 as YYNGEE. The CDR3 is 15 residues long. Unmatched junction bases numbered 1, after V lost 0 bases and J lost 2 bases. The CDR3 spells CASSVALAGQETQYL. CDR3 nucleotides: TGTGCCAGCAGCGTAGCACTAGCGGGGCAAGAGACCCAGTACCTC.

There are many counts of this clonotype. The chain employs TRBV9 and TRBJ2-3; 7 bases align to TRBD2. The ends lost 4 bases at V and 1 base at J; junction bases unmatched: 15. The CDR3 is 18 amino acids. Germline-derived CDR1 and CDR2 are SGDLS and YYNGEE. CDR3 sequence (DNA): TGTGCCAGCAGCACACCGGTAGCGGGCATAGGCGGCACAGATACGCAGTATTTT. Translation gives CASSTPVAGIGGTDTQYF.

This clonotype was recorded many times. The rearrangement links TRBV30 to TRBJ1-1, with unresolved D. CDR3 length: 14 residues. V gave up 2 bases and J gave up 1 base, with 11 bases separating them. Germline CDR1 GTSNPN, CDR2 SVGIG (reference sequence). CDR3 in amino acids: CAWSFTLWNTEAFF. The CDR3 DNA reads as TGTGCCTGGAGTTTTACCTTGTGGAACACTGAAGCTTTCTTT.

This clonotype occurred many times. The V gene is TRBV20-1, the J gene TRBJ2-3; tentatively, D is TRBD2 (5 bases). CDR3 length: 13 residues. V lost 6 bases and J lost 1, with 11 bases in between. Germline CDR1 DFQATT, CDR2 SNEGSKA (reference sequence). The CDR3 protein is CSAPPLGTDTQYF. The CDR3 nucleotides are TGCAGTGCACCTCCACTAGGCACAGATACGCAGTATTTT.

This clonotype has at least ten counts. The chain is built from TRBV7-9 and TRBJ2-3; D gene ambiguous. Germline CDR1 SEHNR, CDR2 FQNEAQ (reference sequence). The V gene lost 2 bases and the J gene lost 6 bases, with 3 bases spanning the gap. The CDR3 has 11 residues. CDR3 amino acids: CASSLYDTQYF. CDR3 coding DNA: TGTGCCAGCAGCTTATACGATACGCAGTATTTT.

Note on this clonotype: A read error may account for a junction end that differs from germline. V is TRBV24-1 and J is TRBJ2-5; no clear D gene. Germline CDR1 KGHDR, CDR2 SFDVKD. CDR3 length equals 13 residues. The CDR3 bases are TGTGCCACCAGTGATTCGACCCGAGAGACCCAGTGCTTC. Translated, it gives CATSDSTRETQCF.

The chain recombines TRBV6-1 with TRBJ1-4, with 7 bases that match TRBD1. V shed 4 bases and J 0 bases; nucleotides not matched to a gene: 2. The CDR3 sequence is 15 residues long. Germline CDR1 reads MNHNS; CDR2 reads SASEGT. This chain's CDR3 is CASSATGATNEKLFF. For the CDR3, the DNA is TGTGCCAGCAGTGCCACAGGGGCAACTAATGAAAAACTGTTTTTT.

This clonotype was seen ten or more times. The V and J genes are TRBV20-1 and TRBJ2-3; 9 nucleotides agree with TRBD2. This CDR3 spans 16 amino acids. Per the germline V gene, CDR1 is DFQATT and CDR2 is SNEGSKA (reference sequence). Trimming cost V 3 bases and J 6 bases; bases outside gene matches: 13. The CDR3 loop reads CSASTGLANLLDTQYF. As DNA, the CDR3 is TGCAGTGCTAGTACAGGACTAGCGAACCTGTTGGATACGCAGTATTTT.

V usage is TRBV7-9 and J usage is TRBJ2-1, with 12 bases fitting TRBD2. Germline assignment: CDR1 SEHNR and CDR2 FQNEAQ (reference sequence). The V and J ends lost 1 base and 1 base, in that order; junction bases with no gene match: 8. This CDR3 has 19 residues. The CDR3 sequence is CASSLVWTSGIGSYNEQFF. Here the CDR3 DNA reads TGTGCCAGCAGCTTAGTCTGGACTAGCGGGATTGGGTCCTACAATGAGCAGTTCTTC.

This clonotype showed up many times. V and J are TRBV20-1 and TRBJ1-5; D is undetermined. The CDR3 is 11 residues long. Germline lookup yields CDR1 DFQATT and CDR2 SNEGSKA (reference sequence). The V and J ends lost 6 bases and 4 bases respectively, with 7 bases between them. This chain's CDR3 is CSAFSNQPQHF. CDR3 bases: TGCAGTGCCTTCTCTAATCAGCCCCAGCATTTT.

The chain carries TRBV4-1 and TRBJ1-6, with D perhaps TRBD1 (6 bases). Trimming left V 0 bases short and J 10 bases short, with 10 bases between. There are 14 residues in the CDR3. Germline V gene lookup returns CDR1 MGHRA and CDR2 YSYEKL. The CDR3 coding sequence is TGCGCCAGCAGCCAAGAGGGGGGCGGCTCACCCCTCCACTTT. This sequence encodes CASSQEGGGSPLHF.

This clonotype was counted ten times or more. V and J are TRBV3-1 and TRBJ2-4; D gene ambiguous. The germline V and J ends were trimmed by 2 bases and 9 bases, with 11 bases remaining between them. This CDR3 contains 13 residues. The germline CDR1 and CDR2 sequences are LGHDT and YNNKEL (reference sequence). CDR3 region: CASSQTASSIQYF. The CDR3 DNA reads TGTGCCAGCAGCCAAACGGCGTCTAGCATTCAGTACTTC. Looking up the rest from reference TRBV3-1 and TRBJ2-4 gives the full variable domain: DTAVSQTPKYLVTQMGNDKSIKCEQNLGHDTMYWYKQDSKKFLKIMFSYNNKELIINETVPNRFSPKSPDKAHLNLHINSLELGDSAVYFCASSQTASSIQYFGAGTRLSVL.

This clonotype was seen a handful of times. The V gene is TRBV5-1, the J gene TRBJ2-5, with D possibly being TRBD2 (6 bases). This CDR3 comprises 14 residues. The V gene lost 4 bases and the J gene lost 3 bases, with 13 bases spanning the gap. CDR1 and CDR2 from the germline V gene are SGHRS and YFSETQ. DNA of the CDR3: TGCGCCAGCAGCAAGGAGGGGCCGGAAGAGACCCAGTACTTC. Protein: CASSKEGPEETQYF.

This clonotype was counted at least ten times. This chain links TRBV5-1 with TRBJ2-1; 10 nucleotides align to TRBD2. CDR3 length: 15 amino acids. Unmatched junction bases numbered 0, after V lost 0 bases and J lost 3 bases. CDR1 SGHRS and CDR2 YFSETQ come from the germline V gene. The CDR3 nucleotides read TGCGCCAGCAGCTTGGCTAGCGGGAGCTACAATGAGCAGTTCTTC. Translation gives CASSLASGSYNEQFF. Full variable domain (remainder filled in from reference TRBV5-1 and TRBJ2-1): KAGVTQTPRYLIKTRGQQVTLSCSPISGHRSVSWYQQTPGQGLQFLFEYFSETQRNKGNFPGRFSGRQFSNSRSEMNVSTLELGDSALYLCASSLASGSYNEQFFGPGTRLTVL.

This clonotype was seen more than once but under ten times. DNA of the CDR3: TGTGCCAGCATCCGTTCCGGGGAGCTGTTTTTT. It translates to CASIRSGELFF. The chain recombines TRBV12-3 or TRBV12-4 with TRBJ2-2; no definite D call. CDR3 length: 11 residues. Trimming took off 7 bases at V and 6 bases at J, with 6 bases between the two ends.

This clonotype was seen many times. CDR3 sequence (DNA): TGCGCCAGCAGCCCCGTCGGACAGTCCACAGATACGCAGTATTTT. It codes for CASSPVGQSTDTQYF. The rearrangement joins TRBV5-1 to TRBJ2-3; a possible D gene is TRBD1 (6 bases). There are 15 residues in the CDR3. Germline V gene sequence: CDR1 SGHRS, CDR2 YFSETQ. Trimming cost V 4 bases and J 2 bases, with 14 bases left between them.

This clonotype has a count of ten or more. V and J are TRBV28 and TRBJ1-1; no clear D gene. Germline V CDR1 and CDR2: MDHEN, SYDVKM. This CDR3 has 11 amino acids. The V gene lost 5 bases and the J gene lost 4 bases, with 5 bases spanning the gap. The CDR3 DNA reads TGTGCCAGCAGTATATCCACTGAAGCTTTCTTT. This encodes CASSISTEAFF.